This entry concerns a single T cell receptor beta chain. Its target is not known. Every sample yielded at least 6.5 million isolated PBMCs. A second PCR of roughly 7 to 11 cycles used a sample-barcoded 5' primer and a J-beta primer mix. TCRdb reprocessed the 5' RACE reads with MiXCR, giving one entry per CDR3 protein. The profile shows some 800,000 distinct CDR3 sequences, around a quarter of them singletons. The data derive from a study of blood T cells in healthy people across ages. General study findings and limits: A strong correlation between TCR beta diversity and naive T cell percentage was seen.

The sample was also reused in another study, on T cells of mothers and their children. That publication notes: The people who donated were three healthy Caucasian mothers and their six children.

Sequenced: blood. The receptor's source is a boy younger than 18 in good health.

As DNA, the CDR3 is TGTGCCAGCAGTGAAAGAGGGTGGCAGGGGAACTCACCCCTCCACTTT. This encodes CASSERGWQGNSPLHF. V gene TRBV2 combines with J gene TRBJ1-6; tentative D call: TRBD1 (6 bases). The CDR3 is 16 residues long. Germline V gene data show CDR1 as SNHLY and CDR2 as FYNNEI. Trimming removed 2 bases at V and 10 bases at J, with 18 bases between.